The present T cell receptor beta chain was sequenced within a study of cytomegalovirus exposure and HLA in healthy donors. General study points: For most TCR beta V segments, an earlier analysis put the productive rate at about 90% or about 30% of the time. A later examination showed that TCR association rates differed by HLA locus, with DRB1 most and HLA-C fewest. With high specificity and sensitivity, the classifier reportedly diagnosed cytomegalovirus status. A later analysis reported that several of the most significant clusters appeared to be linked to common viral pathogens, among them Epstein-Barr virus.

Primers included in the PCR were 60 Vbeta and 13 Jbeta primers. Profiled with immunoSEQ multiplex PCR; TCRdb holds only in-frame clones, not every one. The sample carries approximately 170,000 clones, 60% to 85% recorded once. V was pared by 0 bases and J by 6 bases, with 12 bases between. This CDR3 region has 15 residues. Comments on this clone: The antigen is undetermined.

This chain links TRBV6-7 with TRBJ1-5, with D uncertain. TRBV6-7 is an ORF, and what it does is uncertain. Material: PBMCs. The sequence was obtained from a male donor in good health and CMV-seropositive. CDR3 protein: CASSYSIRVRQPQHF. The CDR3 coding sequence is TGTGCCAGCAGTTACTCAATCCGGGTTCGTCAGCCCCAGCATTTT.